This section outlines one T cell receptor beta chain sequence together with its context. This clone occurred a few times. The clone's antigen remains unknown. Base-call qualities are not available, and no considerably larger clone is one nucleotide away. The data were obtained in a study of beta chain features in type 1 diabetes (dated by TCRdb to the late 2010s). General notes on the study: Patients and healthy donors did not differ in mean age, gender distribution, total cell number or subset yield. A total of roughly 100 million sorted cells were examined across all samples, and the number of cells per subset was strongly correlated with RNA yield. The study compared the TCRB repertoires of sorted circulating CD4+ T cell subsets in recently diagnosed type 1 diabetes patients with those in matched healthy donors. Whereas all 30 or so donors provided naive and central memory subsets, regulatory and stem cell-like memory subsets were isolated from just 8 patients and roughly 8 healthy donors. Broad study findings and their caveats: Because the HLA sub-analyses included only small numbers of individuals, any influence of HLA type on TCRB rearrangement was left unresolved. Naive, central memory and regulatory TCRB repertoires appeared to be more alike among patients than among healthy donors. Patients with type 1 diabetes made fewer insertions and deleted more nucleotides at VDJ recombination sites, implying thymic rearrangement abnormalities. Because cDNA was sequenced instead of genomic DNA, highly expressing activated cells could be over-represented, though the groups showed no difference in activation or CD3 levels. In all four CD4+ subsets, TCRB CDR3 length was moderately but significantly shorter in type 1 diabetes patients. Shorter templates might have been favored by PCR, but patient and control samples were amplified and corrected together, so both groups would have been affected equally by any skew.

From each donor, a single peripheral blood sample of about 116 mL on average was drawn into heparinised tubes. Naive, central memory, regulatory and stem cell-like memory CD4+ T cells were sorted on a BD FACSAria II using a panel including CD45RO, CCR7, CD25, CD127, CD95 and CD27. All sorted populations exceeded 98% purity. PBMCs were isolated right away by Lymphoprep density gradient centrifugation and were stained directly, without culture. So that batch effects would be minimized, each experiment stained and sorted samples in pairs, pairing one healthy donor with one patient. The entire isolated RNA was reverse transcribed using the High Capacity cDNA Reverse Transcription Kit, and thus expressed TCRB transcripts were sequenced. Deep immunoSEQ sequencing was applied to naive, central memory and regulatory T cell samples, giving an average of around 3.8 million total reads per sample. After sorted cells were lysed in RLT buffer, RNA was extracted with DNase-treated RNeasy Micro or Mini kits, with the choice depending on cell number. Each cell subset was processed separately to prevent cross-contamination, with patient and healthy donor samples processed together. Using the immunoSEQ multiplex PCR, TCRB sequences were amplified from cDNA into 87-bp fragments spanning the CDR3 region. Sequencing of the amplicons was performed on the Illumina HiSeq platform. From the authors' description of their analysis: Synthetic template baselines were used to correct PCR bias computationally, reads within Hamming distance 2 were collapsed together, and singletons that could not be merged were discarded. Reads were aligned to IMGT to assign V, D and J genes, CDR3 length, and insertions or deletions at six rearrangement sites. Within each subset, clonotype counts were normalized to sorted cell number, and only after that were true diversity and Gini coefficients computed with the tcR R package. The overlap coefficient, calculated on TCRB nucleotide sequences, was used to measure repertoire sharing. Out-of-frame TCRB sequences from naive cells were analyzed as a proxy for the pre-selection repertoire. TCRdb took this table from immuneACCESS and kept in-frame rearrangements with V and J called. Such tables lack part of the clones; where checked against another copy, unresolved V genes explain under half of the gap, and the rest is unexplained. D and trimming come from the DNA, and the V and J calls and clone size come from that table. The sample table shows over 500,000 clones, and about 14% are seen once. The ten most abundant clones make up about 0.097% of the sample.

This clonotype was sampled from a man aged 18 to 35 in good health. The specimen was naive CD4+ T cells from blood. Read against the paper, the sample's cell subset or site label means: true naive CD4+ T cells.

CDR3 sequence: CASSSYGGNDIQYF. The nucleotide sequence reads as follows: TGTGCCAGCAGCTCTTATGGGGGGAATGACATTCAGTACTTC. Rearrangement joined TRBV7-2 to TRBJ2-4; TRBD2 is possibly the D segment (6 matching bases). The germline V gene sets CDR1 to SGHTA and CDR2 to FQGNSA. The CDR3 runs 14 residues from the cysteine to the phenylalanine. The CDR3 DNA has 42 bases and is translated from base 1. V loses 4 bases, J loses 8 bases, and the germline ends lie 15 bases apart.